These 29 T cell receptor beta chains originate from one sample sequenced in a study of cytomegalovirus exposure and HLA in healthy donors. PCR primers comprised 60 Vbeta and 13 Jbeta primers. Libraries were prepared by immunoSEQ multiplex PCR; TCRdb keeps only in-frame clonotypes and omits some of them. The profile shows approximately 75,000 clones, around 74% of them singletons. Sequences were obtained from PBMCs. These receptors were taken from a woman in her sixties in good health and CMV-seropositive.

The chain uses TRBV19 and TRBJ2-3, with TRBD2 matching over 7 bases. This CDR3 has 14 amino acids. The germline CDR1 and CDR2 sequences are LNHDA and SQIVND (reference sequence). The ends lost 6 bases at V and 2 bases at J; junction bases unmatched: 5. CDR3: CASRSSGSTDTQYF. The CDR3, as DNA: TGTGCCAGTAGATCTAGCGGATCCACAGATACGCAGTATTTT.

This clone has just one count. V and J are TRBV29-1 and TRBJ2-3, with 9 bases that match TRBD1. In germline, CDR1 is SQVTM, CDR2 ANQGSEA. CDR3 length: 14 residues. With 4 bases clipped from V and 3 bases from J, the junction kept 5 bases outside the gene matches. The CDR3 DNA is TGCAGCGTTGCTACGGGACAGGGAACAGATACGCAGTATTTT. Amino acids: CSVATGQGTDTQYF.

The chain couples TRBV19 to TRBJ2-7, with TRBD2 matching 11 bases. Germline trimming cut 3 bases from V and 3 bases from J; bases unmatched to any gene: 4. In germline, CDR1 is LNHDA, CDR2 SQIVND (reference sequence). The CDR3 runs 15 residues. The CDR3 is CASSITSGGLYEQYF. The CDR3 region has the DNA TGTGCCAGTAGTATTACTAGCGGGGGCCTCTACGAGCAGTACTTC.

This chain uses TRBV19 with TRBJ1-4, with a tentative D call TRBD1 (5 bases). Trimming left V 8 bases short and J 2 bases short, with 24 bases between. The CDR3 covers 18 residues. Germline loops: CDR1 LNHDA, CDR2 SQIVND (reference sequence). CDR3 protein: CASRAGLAESATNEKLFF. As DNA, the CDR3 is TGTGCCAGTCGAGCAGGGCTGGCGGAAAGTGCGACTAATGAAAAACTGTTTTTT.

CDR3 DNA sequence: TGTGCCAGCACCCCGGTCGGGAATTACTATGGCTACACCTTC. Translating gives CASTPVGNYYGYTF. V usage is TRBV7-2 and J usage is TRBJ1-2; D gene ambiguous. CDR1 SGHTA and CDR2 FQGNSA come from the germline V gene. The CDR3 length is 14 residues. Trimming cost V 7 bases and J 3 bases, with 15 bases left between them. The entire variable domain, with the rest obtained from reference TRBV7-2 and TRBJ1-2, is as follows: GAGVSQSPSNKVTEKGKDVELRCDPISGHTALYWYRQSLGQGLEFLIYFQGNSAPDKSGLPSDRFSAERTGGSVSTLTIQRTQQEDSAVYLCASTPVGNYYGYTFGSGTRLTVV.

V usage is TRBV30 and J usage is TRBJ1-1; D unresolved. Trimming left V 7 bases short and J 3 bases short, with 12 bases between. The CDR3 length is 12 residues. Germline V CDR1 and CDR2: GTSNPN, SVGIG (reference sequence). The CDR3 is CALGERDTEAFF. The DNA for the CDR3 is TGTGCCTTGGGTGAGAGGGACACTGAAGCTTTCTTT.

The CDR3 DNA sequence: TGTGCCAGCAGTACTTTTCAGGGGCTTGGGGAAAAACTGTTTTTT. It specifies CASSTFQGLGEKLFF. The chain combines TRBV6-1 with TRBJ1-4; D perhaps matches TRBD1 (6 bases). CDR1 is MNHNS, CDR2 SASEGT, per germline. V lost 5 bases to trimming and J lost 8 bases, with 18 bases between them. This CDR3 is built from 15 residues.

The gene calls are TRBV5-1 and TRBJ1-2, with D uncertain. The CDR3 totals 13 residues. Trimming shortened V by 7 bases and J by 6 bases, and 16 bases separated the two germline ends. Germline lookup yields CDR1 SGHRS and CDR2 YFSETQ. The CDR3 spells CASRSTPGDGYTF. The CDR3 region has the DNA TGCGCCAGCCGGTCCACGCCTGGAGATGGCTACACCTTC.

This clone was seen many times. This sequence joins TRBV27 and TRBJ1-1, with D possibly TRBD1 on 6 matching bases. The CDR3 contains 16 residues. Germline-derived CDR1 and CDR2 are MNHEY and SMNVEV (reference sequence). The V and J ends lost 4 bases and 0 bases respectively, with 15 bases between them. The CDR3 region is CASSSTDRSMNTEAFF. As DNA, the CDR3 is TGTGCCAGCAGTTCGACGGACAGAAGTATGAACACTGAAGCTTTCTTT.

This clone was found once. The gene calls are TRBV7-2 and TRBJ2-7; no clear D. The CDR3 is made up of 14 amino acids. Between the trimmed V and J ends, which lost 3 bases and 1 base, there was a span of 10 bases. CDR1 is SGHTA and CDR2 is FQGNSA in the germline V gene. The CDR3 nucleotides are TGTGCCAGCAGCTTCGGTTTGAAGTCCTACGAGCAGTACTTC. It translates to CASSFGLKSYEQYF.

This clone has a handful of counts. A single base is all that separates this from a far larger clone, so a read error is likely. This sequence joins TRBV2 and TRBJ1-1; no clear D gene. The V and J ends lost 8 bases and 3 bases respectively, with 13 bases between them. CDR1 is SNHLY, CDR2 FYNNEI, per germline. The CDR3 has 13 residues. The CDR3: CASLPGGYTEAFF. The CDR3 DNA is TGTGCCAGCCTCCCGGGCGGGTACACTGAAGCTTTCTTT.

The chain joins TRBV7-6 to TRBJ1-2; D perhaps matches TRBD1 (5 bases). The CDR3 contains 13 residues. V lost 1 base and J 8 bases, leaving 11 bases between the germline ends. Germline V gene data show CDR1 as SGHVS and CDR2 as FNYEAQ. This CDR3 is CASSLGRGGGYTF. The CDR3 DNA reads TGTGCCAGCAGCTTAGGTAGGGGAGGCGGCTACACCTTC.

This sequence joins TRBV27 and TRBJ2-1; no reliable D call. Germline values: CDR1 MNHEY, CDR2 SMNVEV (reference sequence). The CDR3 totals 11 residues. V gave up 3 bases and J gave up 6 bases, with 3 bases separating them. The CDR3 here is CASSFGNEQFF. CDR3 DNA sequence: TGTGCCAGCAGTTTCGGCAATGAGCAGTTCTTC.

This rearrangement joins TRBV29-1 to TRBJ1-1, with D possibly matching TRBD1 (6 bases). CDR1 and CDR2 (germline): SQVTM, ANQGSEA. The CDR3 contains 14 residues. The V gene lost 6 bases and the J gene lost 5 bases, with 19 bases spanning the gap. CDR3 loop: CSVAKQGRSTEAFF. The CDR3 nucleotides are TGCAGCGTAGCTAAACAGGGAAGGTCGACTGAAGCTTTCTTT. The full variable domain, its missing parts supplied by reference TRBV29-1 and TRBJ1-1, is SAVISQKPSRDICQRGTSLTIQCQVDSQVTMMFWYRQQPGQSLTLIATANQGSEATYESGFVIDKFPISRPNLTFSTLTVSNMSPEDSSIYLCSVAKQGRSTEAFFGQGTRLTVV.

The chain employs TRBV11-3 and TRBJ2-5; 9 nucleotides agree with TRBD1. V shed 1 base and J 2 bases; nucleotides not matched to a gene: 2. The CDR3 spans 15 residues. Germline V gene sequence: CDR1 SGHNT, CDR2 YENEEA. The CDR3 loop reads CASSLGDREQETQYF. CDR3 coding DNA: TGTGCCAGCAGCTTAGGGGACAGGGAACAAGAGACCCAGTACTTC.

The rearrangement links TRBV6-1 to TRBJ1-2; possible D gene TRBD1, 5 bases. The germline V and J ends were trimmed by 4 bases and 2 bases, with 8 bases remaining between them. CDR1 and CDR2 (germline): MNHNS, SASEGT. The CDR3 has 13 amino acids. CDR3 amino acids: CASSVTANYGYTF. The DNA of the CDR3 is TGTGCCAGCAGTGTGACAGCAAACTATGGCTACACCTTC.

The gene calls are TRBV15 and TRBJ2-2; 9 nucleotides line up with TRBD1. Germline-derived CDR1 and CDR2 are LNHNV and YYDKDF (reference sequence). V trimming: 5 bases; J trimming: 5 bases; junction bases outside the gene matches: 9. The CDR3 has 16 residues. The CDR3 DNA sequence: TGTGCCACCAGCGGCCGCCGACAGGGGGGGACCGGGGAGCTGTTTTTT. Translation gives CATSGRRQGGTGELFF.

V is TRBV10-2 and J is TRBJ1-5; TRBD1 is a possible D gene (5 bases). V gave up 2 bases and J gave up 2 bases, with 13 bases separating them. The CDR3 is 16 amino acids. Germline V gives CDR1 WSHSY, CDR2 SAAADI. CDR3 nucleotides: TGCGCCAGCAGTGAGGTGGGGGGGGTCGGCAATCAGCCCCAGCATTTT. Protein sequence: CASSEVGGVGNQPQHF.

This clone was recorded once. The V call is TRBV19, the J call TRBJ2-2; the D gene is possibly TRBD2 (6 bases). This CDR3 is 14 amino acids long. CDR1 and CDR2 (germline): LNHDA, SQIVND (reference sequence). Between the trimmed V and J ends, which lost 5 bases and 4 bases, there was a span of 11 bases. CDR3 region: CASSRLGSTGELFF. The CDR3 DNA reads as TGTGCCAGTAGTCGACTAGGGAGCACCGGGGAGCTGTTTTTT.

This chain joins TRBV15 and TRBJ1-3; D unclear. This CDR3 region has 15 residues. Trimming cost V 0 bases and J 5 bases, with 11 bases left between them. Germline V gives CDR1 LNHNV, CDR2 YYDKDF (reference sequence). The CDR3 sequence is CATSRDGPPRNTIYF. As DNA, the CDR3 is TGTGCCACCAGCAGAGATGGCCCGCCGCGAAACACCATATATTTT.

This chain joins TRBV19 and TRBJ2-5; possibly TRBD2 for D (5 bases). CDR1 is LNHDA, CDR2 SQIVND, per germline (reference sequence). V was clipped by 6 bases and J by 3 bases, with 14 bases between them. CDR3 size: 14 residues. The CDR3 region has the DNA TGTGCCAGTAGGAGGGAATTCGCAGAAGAGACCCAGTACTTC. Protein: CASRREFAEETQYF.

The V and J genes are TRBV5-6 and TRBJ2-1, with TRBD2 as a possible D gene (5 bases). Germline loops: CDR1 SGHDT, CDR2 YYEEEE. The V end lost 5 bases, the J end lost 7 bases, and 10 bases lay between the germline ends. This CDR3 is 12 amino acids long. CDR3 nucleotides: TGTGCCAGCAGACAAACGGGGAATGAGCAGTTCTTC. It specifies CASRQTGNEQFF.

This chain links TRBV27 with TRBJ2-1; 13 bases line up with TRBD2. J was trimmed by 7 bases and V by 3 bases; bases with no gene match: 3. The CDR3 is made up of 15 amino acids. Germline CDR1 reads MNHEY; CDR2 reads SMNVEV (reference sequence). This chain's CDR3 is CASSFGTSGMNEQFF. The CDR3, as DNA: TGTGCCAGCAGTTTTGGGACTAGCGGGATGAATGAGCAGTTCTTC.

CDR3 in DNA: TGTGCCAGCAGCCAAGGACTAGCGGGCGTCGATGAGCAGTTCTTC. The encoded protein is CASSQGLAGVDEQFF. J is TRBJ2-1 and V is TRBV4-2, with 10 bases aligning to TRBD2. V shed 1 base and J 8 bases; nucleotides not matched to a gene: 5. There are 15 residues in the CDR3. CDR1 is LGHNA, CDR2 YNFKEQ, per germline.

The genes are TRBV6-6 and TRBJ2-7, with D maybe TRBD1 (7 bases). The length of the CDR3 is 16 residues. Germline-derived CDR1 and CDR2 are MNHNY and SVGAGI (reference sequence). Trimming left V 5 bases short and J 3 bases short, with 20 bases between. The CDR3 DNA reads TGTGCCAGCAGTCGCACCGGAGGGGGCAAAAGCTACGAGCAGTACGTC. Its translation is CASSRTGGGKSYEQYV.

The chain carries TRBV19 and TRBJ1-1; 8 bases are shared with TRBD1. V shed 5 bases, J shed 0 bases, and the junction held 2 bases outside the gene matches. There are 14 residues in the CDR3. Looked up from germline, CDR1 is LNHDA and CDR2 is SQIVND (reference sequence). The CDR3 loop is CASSVQGVNTEAFF. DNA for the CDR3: TGTGCCAGTAGTGTACAGGGGGTGAACACTGAAGCTTTCTTT.

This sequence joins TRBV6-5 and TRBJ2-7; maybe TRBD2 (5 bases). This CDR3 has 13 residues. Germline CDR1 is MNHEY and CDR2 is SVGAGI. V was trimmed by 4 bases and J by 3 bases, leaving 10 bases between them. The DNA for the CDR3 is TGTGCCAGCAGTTCTTTCGAGGGCTACGAGCAGTACTTC. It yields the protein CASSSFEGYEQYF.

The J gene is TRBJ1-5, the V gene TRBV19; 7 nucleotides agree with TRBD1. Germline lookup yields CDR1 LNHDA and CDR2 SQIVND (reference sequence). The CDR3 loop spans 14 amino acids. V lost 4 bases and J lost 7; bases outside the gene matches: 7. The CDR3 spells CASSTQGVGQPQHF. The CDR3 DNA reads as TGTGCCAGTAGTACGCAGGGGGTTGGGCAGCCCCAGCATTTT.

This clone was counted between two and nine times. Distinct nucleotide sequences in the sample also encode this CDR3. This chain's CDR3 is CSGGDNEQFF. The CDR3 coding sequence is TGCAGCGGAGGCGACAATGAGCAGTTCTTC. The genes are TRBV29-1 and TRBJ2-1; D not resolved. Looked up from germline, CDR1 is SQVTM and CDR2 is ANQGSEA. V gave up 7 bases and J gave up 5 bases, with 6 bases separating them. The CDR3 has 10 amino acids.